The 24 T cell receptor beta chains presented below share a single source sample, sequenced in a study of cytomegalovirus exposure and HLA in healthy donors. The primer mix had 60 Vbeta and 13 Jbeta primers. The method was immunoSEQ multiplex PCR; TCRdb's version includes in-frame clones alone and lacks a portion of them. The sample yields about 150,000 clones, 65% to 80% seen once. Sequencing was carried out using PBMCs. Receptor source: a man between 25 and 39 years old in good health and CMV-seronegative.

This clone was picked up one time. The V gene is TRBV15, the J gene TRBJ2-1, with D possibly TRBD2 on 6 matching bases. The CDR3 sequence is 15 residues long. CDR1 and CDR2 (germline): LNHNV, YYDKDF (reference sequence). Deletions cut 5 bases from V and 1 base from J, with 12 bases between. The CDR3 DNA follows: TGTGCCACCAGCGGGGGACGGGGGTCCTACAATGAGCAGTTCTTC. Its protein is CATSGGRGSYNEQFF.

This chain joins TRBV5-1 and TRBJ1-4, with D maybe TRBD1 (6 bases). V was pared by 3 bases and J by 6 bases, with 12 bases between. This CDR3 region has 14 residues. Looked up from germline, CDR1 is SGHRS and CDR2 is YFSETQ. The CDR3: CASSWGPEDEKLFF. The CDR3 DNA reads TGCGCCAGCAGCTGGGGGCCCGAGGATGAAAAACTGTTTTTT.

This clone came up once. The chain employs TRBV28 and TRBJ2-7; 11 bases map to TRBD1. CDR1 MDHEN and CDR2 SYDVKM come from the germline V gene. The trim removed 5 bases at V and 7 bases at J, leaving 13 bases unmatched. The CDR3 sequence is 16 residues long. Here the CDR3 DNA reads TGTGCCAGCAGTCCTTATGGGACAGGGGGGTATGAGGAGCAGTACTTC. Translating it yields CASSPYGTGGYEEQYF.

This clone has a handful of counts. The CDR3 DNA follows: TGTGCCATCAGTGGGGCAGGGAAAAACTATGGCTACACCTTC. Translated: CAISGAGKNYGYTF. V gene TRBV10-3 combines with J gene TRBJ1-2, with D possibly being TRBD1 (5 bases). Per the germline V gene, CDR1 is ENHRY and CDR2 is SYGVKD. The CDR3 totals 14 residues. V shed 4 bases and J shed 2 bases, with 11 bases lying between them.

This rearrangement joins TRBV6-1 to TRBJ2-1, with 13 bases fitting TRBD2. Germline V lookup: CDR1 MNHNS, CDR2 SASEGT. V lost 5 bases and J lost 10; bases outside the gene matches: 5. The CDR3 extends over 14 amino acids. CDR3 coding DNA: TGTGCCAGCAGTAAACTAGCGGGAGGGCGGGAGCAGTTCTTC. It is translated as CASSKLAGGREQFF.

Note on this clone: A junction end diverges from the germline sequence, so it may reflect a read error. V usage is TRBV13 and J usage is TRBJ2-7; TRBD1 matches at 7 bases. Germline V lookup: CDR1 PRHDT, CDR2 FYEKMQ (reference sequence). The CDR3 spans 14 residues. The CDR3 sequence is CASSLGGESYEQYF. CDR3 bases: TGTGCCAGCAGTTTAGGGGGCGAGTCTTACGAGCAGTACTTC.

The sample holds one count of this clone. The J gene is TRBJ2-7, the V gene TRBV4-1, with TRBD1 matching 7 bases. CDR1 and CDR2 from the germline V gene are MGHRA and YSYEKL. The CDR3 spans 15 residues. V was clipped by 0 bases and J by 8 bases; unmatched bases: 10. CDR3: CASSQETGVGLQQYF. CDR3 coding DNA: TGCGCCAGCAGCCAAGAAACAGGGGTTGGGCTCCAGCAGTACTTC.

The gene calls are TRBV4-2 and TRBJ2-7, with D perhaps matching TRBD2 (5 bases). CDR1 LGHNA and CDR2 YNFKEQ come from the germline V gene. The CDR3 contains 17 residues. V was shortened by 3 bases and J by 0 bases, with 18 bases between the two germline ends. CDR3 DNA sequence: TGTGCCAGCAGCCAGGCTGAAGAGCGGTATCGCTCCTACGAGCAGTACTTC. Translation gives CASSQAEERYRSYEQYF.

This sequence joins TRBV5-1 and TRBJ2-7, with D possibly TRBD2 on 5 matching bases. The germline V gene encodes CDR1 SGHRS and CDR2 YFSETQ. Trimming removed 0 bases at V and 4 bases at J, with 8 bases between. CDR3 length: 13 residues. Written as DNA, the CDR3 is TGCGCCAGCAGCTTGGCGGGATTGTACGAGCAGTACTTC. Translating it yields CASSLAGLYEQYF.

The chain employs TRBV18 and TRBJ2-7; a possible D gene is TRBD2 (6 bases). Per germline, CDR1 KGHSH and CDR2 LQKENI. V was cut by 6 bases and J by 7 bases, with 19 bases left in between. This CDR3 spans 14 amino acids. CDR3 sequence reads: CASSTTGSDGEQYF. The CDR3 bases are TGTGCCAGCTCCACTACCGGGAGCGACGGGGAGCAGTACTTC.

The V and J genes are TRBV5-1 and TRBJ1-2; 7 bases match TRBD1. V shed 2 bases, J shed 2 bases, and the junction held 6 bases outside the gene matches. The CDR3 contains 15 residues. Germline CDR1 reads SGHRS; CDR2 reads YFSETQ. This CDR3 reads CASSFVGTANYGYTF. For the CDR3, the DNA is TGCGCCAGCAGCTTCGTAGGGACAGCAAACTATGGCTACACCTTC.

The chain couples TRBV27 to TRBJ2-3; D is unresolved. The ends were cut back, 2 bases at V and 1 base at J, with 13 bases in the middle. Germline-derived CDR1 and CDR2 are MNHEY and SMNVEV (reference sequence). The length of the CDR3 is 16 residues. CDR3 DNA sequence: TGTGCCAGCAGTTTAGTGGGCCGGTCTGGCACAGATACGCAGTATTTT. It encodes CASSLVGRSGTDTQYF.

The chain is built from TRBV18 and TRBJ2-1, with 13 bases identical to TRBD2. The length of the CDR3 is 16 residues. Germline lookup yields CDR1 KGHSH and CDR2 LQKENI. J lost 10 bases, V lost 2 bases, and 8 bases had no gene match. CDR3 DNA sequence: TGTGCCAGCTCACCAAAAGGACTAGCGGGAGATGGGGAGCAGTTCTTC. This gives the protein CASSPKGLAGDGEQFF. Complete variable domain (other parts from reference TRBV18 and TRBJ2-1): NAGVMQNPRHLVRRRGQEARLRCSPMKGHSHVYWYRQLPEEGLKFMVYLQKENIIDESGMPKERFSAEFPKEGPSILRIQQVVRGDSAAYFCASSPKGLAGDGEQFFGPGTRLTVL.

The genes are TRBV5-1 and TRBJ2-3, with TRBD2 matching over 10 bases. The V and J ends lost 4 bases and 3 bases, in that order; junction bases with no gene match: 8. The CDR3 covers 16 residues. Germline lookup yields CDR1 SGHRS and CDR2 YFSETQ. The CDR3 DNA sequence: TGCGCCAGCAGCCCCCTGGGACTAGCGTTGACAGATACGCAGTATTTT. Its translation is CASSPLGLALTDTQYF.

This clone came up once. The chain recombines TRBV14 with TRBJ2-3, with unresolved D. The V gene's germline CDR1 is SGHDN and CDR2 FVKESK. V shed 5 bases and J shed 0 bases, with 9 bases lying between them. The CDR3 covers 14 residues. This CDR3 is CASSAPGSTDTQYF. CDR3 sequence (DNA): TGTGCCAGCAGCGCACCCGGTAGCACAGATACGCAGTATTTT.

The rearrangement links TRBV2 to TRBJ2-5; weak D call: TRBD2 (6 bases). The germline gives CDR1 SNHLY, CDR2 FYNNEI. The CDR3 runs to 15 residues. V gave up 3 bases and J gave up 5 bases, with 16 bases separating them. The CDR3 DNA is TGTGCCAGCAGTGAGCGACTAGTGGGTCTGGAGACCCAGTACTTC. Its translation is CASSERLVGLETQYF.

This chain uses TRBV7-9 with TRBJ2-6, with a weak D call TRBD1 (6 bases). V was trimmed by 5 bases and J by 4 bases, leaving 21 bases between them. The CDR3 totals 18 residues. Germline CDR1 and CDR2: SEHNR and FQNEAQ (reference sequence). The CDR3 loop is CASSRIRQGSKGANVLTF. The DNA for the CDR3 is TGTGCCAGCAGCCGAATTAGGCAGGGGAGCAAAGGGGCCAACGTCCTGACTTTC.

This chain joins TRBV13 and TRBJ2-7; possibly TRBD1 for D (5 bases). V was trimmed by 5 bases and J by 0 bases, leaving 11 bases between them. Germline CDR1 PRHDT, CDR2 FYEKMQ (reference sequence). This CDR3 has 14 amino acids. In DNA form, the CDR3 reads TGTGCCAGCAGCACCAGGGTTTCCTCCTACGAGCAGTACTTC. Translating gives CASSTRVSSYEQYF.

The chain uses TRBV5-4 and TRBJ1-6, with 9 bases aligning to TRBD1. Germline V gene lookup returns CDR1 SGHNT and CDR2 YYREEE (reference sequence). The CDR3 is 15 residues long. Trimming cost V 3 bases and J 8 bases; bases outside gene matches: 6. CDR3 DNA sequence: TGTGCCAGCAGCTGGGCGGACAGGGGTGATTCACCCCTCCACTTT. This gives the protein CASSWADRGDSPLHF.

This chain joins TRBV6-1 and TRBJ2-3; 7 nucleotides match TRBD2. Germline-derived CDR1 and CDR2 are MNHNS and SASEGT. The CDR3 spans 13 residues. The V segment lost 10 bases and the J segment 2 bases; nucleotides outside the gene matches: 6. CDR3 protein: CATSSGPTDTQYF. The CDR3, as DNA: TGTGCCACCTCTAGCGGCCCCACAGATACGCAGTATTTT.

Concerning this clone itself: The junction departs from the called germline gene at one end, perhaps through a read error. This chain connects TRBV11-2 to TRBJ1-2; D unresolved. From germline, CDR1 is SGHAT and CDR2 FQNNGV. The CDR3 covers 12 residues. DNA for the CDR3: TGTGCCAGCACCTTAGGCGGGGATGGCTACACCTTC. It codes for CASTLGGDGYTF.

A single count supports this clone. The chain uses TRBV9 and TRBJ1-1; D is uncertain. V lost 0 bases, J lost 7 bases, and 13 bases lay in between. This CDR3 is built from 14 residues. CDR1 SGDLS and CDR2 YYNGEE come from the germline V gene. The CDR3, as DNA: TGTGCCAGCAGCGTAGATCTGGAGCCTCATGAAGCTTTCTTT. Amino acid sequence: CASSVDLEPHEAFF.

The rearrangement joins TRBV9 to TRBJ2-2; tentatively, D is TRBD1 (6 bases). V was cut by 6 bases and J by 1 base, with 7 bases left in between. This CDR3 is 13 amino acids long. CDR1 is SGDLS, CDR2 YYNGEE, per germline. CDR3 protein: CASKQGNTGELFF. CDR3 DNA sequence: TGTGCCAGCAAACAGGGGAACACCGGGGAGCTGTTTTTT.

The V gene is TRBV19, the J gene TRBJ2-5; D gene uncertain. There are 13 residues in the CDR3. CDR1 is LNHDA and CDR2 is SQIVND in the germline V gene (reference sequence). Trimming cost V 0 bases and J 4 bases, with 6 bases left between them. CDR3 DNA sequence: TGTGCCAGTAGTATAGATAGATTAGAGACCCAGTACTTC. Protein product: CASSIDRLETQYF.